The sequence of this T cell receptor (beta chain) was determined in a study of T-cell memory formation after mild COVID-19. Sample barcodes and UMIs were carried by the TCR alpha and TCR beta cDNA libraries that 5'RACE generated with constant-segment primers. MiXCR, applied by TCRdb to the 5' RACE reads, yields one record per CDR3 protein. The sample carries approximately 99,000 distinct CDR3 sequences, 15% to 20% recorded once. Findings and caveats of the study: Later expanders leaned toward CD4+, whereas clones contracting from day 15 to 85 were balanced CD4/CD8. Within pre-infection memory, some responding clones were found, suggesting cross-reactive memory joined. CD8+ contracting clones occupied EMRA, while CD4+ ones occupied mainly CM and EM.

J was trimmed by 7 bases and V by 4 bases; bases with no gene match: 8. Germline-derived CDR1 and CDR2 are LGHNA and YSLEER. The CDR3 spans 14 residues. In this sample, this clonotype turned up a few times. Its target is not known. The rearrangement links TRBV4-3 to TRBJ2-5, with 8 bases fitting TRBD2. This TCR was sampled from a man aged 18 to 29 who had mild COVID-19 (a few samples of this study predate the infection). Cell type and time point are not known. Sequenced sample: PBMCs or a T cell subset sorted from them (not recorded which). CDR3 nucleotide sequence: TGCGCCAGCAGCCCGGGGGGGGCGGGTGCGACCCAGTACTTC. Protein: CASSPGGAGATQYF.